The present T cell receptor beta chain was sequenced within a study of T cell changes during pregnancy in multiple sclerosis. J lost 6 bases, V lost 2 bases, and 13 bases had no gene match. Germline V gene data show CDR1 as SGHVS and CDR2 as FNYEAQ. The CDR3 sequence is 16 residues long. Some clones are missing from TCRdb's copy, which holds only in-frame ones; the method was immunoSEQ multiplex PCR. The sample records 95,000 to 100,000 clones, around 92% being singletons. The sequencing here drew on peripheral blood, taken in the second trimester of pregnancy. The chain recombines TRBV7-6 with TRBJ2-7; TRBD1 matches 7 bases. This clonotype was sampled from a female donor with multiple sclerosis, enrolled in a pregnancy study. CDR3 amino acids: CASSLMMRGQLGEQYF. For the CDR3, the DNA is TGTGCCAGCAGCTTAATGATGAGGGGGCAGTTGGGCGAGCAGTACTTC. The variable domain in full, with the rest retrieved from reference TRBV7-6 and TRBJ2-7, is GAGVSQSPRYKVTKRGQDVALRCDPISGHVSLYWYRQALGQGPEFLTYFNYEAQQDKSGLPNDRFSAERPEGSISTLTIQRTEQRDSAMYRCASSLMMRGQLGEQYFGPGTRLTVT.